These T cell receptor beta chains were read from a single sample in a study of technical replicates of blood from a few donors. Assay: immunoSEQ multiplex PCR; the TCRdb copy retains only in-frame clones and omits some. The table lists about 16,000 clones, approximately 86% of them singletons. Sequenced material: PBMCs. The receptors originated from a human donor in good health. The CDR3 runs from the conserved cysteine through the conserved F or W. The D gene is left open where the match is weak. Where a row states a size, it is once, few, many or the class of an expanded clone; other rows omit it.

clone_size	d_call	j_call	v_call	cdr3_aa	cdr3_nt
NA	TRBD2	TRBJ2-3	TRBV5-4	CASSSGTSGRAGVGTDTQYF	TGTGCCAGCAGCTCCGGGACTAGCGGGAGGGCGGGGGTAGGCACAGATACGCAGTATTTT
once	TRBD2	TRBJ2-1	TRBV28	CASSPSGTSEQFF	TGTGCCAGCAGTCCCTCCGGGACTAGTGAGCAGTTCTTC
NA	NA	TRBJ1-2	TRBV7-2	CASSLPGDRPYGYTF	TGTGCCAGCAGCTTACCAGGGGATCGGCCCTATGGCTACACCTTC
NA	NA	TRBJ2-7	TRBV7-8	CASSLSSNEQYF	TGTGCCAGCAGCTTGTCTAGCAACGAGCAGTACTTC
NA	TRBD2	TRBJ2-5	TRBV10-2	CASSETSGRKGETQYF	TGCGCCAGCAGTGAGACCAGCGGGAGGAAAGGAGAGACCCAGTACTTC
NA	NA	TRBJ2-5	TRBV10-3	CAISGGDQETQYF	TGTGCCATCAGTGGAGGAGATCAAGAGACCCAGTACTTC
NA	TRBD1	TRBJ1-1	TRBV5-1	CASSAGTAYWNTEAFF	TGCGCCAGCAGCGCGGGGACAGCCTACTGGAACACTGAAGCTTTCTTT
NA	TRBD1	TRBJ2-2	TRBV7-6	CASSLRTGALNTGELFF	TGTGCCAGCAGCTTAAGGACAGGGGCGCTGAACACCGGGGAGCTGTTTTTT
NA	NA	TRBJ1-2	TRBV27	CASSLLGGARPTF	TGTGCCAGCAGTTTATTGGGGGGGGCCCGCCCCACCTTC
NA	NA	TRBJ2-2	TRBV27	CASSPDRRPNTGELFF	TGTGCCAGCAGTCCTGACAGACGCCCTAACACCGGGGAGCTGTTTTTT
NA	NA	TRBJ2-2	TRBV4-2	CASSQDFRNTGELFF	TGTGCCAGCAGCCAAGATTTCCGGAACACCGGGGAGCTGTTTTTT
few	NA	TRBJ1-1	TRBV6-1	CASSDPRTEAFF	TGTGCCAGCAGTGATCCCAGGACTGAAGCTTTCTTT
NA	TRBD2	TRBJ2-5	TRBV19	CASSIDPAGGVQTQYF	TGTGCCAGTAGTATAGACCCAGCGGGAGGGGTCCAGACCCAGTACTTC
NA	NA	TRBJ2-3	TRBV25-1	CASSEQGGKDTQYF	TGTGCCAGCAGTGAACAGGGCGGAAAAGATACGCAGTATTTT
NA	NA	TRBJ2-1	TRBV19	CASSLEGALSSYNEQFF	TGTGCCAGTAGTCTAGAAGGGGCCTTGAGCTCCTACAATGAGCAGTTCTTC
NA	TRBD1	TRBJ1-3	TRBV30	CAWSSGQGNTIYF	TGTGCCTGGAGTTCAGGACAGGGGAACACCATATATTTT
NA	TRBD1	TRBJ1-2	TRBV2	CAEGRGGISNYGYTF	TGTGCCGAGGGAAGAGGGGGCATATCGAACTATGGCTACACCTTC
NA	NA	TRBJ1-4	TRBV6-1	CASSGLNEKLFF	TGTGCCAGCAGTGGACTTAATGAAAAACTGTTTTTT
once	TRBD1	TRBJ1-5	TRBV5-1	CASSLAGQGHQPQHF	TGCGCCAGCAGCTTGGCCGGACAGGGCCATCAGCCCCAGCATTTT